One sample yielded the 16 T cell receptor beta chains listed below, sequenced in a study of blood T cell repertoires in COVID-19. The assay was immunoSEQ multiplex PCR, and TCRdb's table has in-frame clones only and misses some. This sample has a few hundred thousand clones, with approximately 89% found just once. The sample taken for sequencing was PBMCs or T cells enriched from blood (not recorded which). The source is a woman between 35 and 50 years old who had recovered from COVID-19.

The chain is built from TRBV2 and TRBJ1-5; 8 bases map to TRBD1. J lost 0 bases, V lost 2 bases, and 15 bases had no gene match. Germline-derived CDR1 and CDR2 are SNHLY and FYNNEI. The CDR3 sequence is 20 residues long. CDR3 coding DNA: TGTGCCAGCAGTGAAAACAGGGGGACCGGTATACGATATAGCAATCAGCCCCAGCATTTT. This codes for CASSENRGTGIRYSNQPQHF.

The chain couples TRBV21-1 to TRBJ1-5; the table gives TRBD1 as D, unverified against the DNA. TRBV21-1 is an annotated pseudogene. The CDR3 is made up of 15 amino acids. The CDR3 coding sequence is TGTGCCAGCAGCAAGTTGGCAGGGGCCAATCAGCCCCAGCATTTT. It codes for CASSKLAGANQPQHF.

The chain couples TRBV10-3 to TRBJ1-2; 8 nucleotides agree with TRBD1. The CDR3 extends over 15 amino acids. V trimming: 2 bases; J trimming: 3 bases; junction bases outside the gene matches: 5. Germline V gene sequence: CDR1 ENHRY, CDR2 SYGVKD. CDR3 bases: TGTGCCATCAGTGAGGGGGCAGGGGGCTACTATGGCTACACCTTC. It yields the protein CAISEGAGGYYGYTF.

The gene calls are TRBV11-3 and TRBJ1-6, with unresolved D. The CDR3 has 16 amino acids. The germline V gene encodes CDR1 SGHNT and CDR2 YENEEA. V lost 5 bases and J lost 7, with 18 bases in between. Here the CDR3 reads CASSPRKQDVNSPLHF. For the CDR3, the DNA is TGTGCCAGCAGCCCCAGGAAGCAGGATGTAAATTCACCCCTCCACTTT.

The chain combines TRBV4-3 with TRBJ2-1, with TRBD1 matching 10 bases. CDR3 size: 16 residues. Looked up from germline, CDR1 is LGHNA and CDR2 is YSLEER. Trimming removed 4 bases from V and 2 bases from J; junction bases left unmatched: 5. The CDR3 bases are TGCGCCAGCAGCCGACTGACAGGGGGCGCCTACAATGAGCAGTTCTTC. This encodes CASSRLTGGAYNEQFF.

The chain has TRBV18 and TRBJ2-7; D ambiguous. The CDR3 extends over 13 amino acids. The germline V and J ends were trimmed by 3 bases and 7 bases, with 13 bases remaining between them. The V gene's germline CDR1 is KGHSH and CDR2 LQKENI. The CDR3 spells CASSPYKSREQYF. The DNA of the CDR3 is TGTGCCAGCTCACCGTATAAGTCTAGGGAGCAGTACTTC.

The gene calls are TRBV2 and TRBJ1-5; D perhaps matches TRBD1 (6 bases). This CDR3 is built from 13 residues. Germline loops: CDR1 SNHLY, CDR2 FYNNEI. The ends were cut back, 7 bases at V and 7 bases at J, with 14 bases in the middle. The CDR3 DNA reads TGTGCCAGCAAGGGGCAGGGGACGCAGCCCCAGCATTTT. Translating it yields CASKGQGTQPQHF. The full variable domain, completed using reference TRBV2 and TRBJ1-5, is EPEVTQTPSHQVTQMGQEVILRCVPISNHLYFYWYRQILGQKVEFLVSFYNNEISEKSEIFDDQFSVERPDGSNFTLKIRSTKLEDSAMYFCASKGQGTQPQHFGDGTRLSIL.

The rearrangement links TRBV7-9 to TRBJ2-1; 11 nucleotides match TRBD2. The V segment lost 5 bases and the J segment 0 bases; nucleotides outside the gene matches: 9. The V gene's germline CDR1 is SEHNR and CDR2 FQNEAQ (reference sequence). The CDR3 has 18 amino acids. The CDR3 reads CASSDPSGGTRSYNEQFF. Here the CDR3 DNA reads TGTGCCAGCAGCGACCCTAGCGGGGGGACTCGCTCCTACAATGAGCAGTTCTTC.

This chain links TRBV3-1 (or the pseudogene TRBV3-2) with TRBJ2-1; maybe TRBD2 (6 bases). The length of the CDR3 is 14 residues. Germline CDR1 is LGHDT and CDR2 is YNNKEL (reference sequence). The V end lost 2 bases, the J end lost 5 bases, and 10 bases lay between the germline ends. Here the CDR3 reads CASSQLWGDNEQFF. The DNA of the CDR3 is TGTGCCAGCAGCCAACTCTGGGGGGACAATGAGCAGTTCTTC.

CDR3 sequence reads: CASSKGLHNEQFF. CDR3 in DNA: TGTGCCAGCAGCAAGGGACTTCACAATGAGCAGTTCTTC. V and J are TRBV5-5 and TRBJ2-1, with D maybe TRBD2 (6 bases). There are 13 residues in the CDR3. Trimming shortened V by 4 bases and J by 5 bases, and 10 bases separated the two germline ends. CDR1 and CDR2 (germline): SGHKS, YYEKEE (reference sequence).

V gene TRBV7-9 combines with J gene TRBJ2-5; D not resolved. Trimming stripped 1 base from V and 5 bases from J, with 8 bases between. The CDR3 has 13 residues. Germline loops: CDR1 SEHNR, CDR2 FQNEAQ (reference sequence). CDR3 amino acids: CASSLGGWETQYF. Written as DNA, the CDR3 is TGTGCCAGCAGCTTAGGAGGTTGGGAGACCCAGTACTTC.

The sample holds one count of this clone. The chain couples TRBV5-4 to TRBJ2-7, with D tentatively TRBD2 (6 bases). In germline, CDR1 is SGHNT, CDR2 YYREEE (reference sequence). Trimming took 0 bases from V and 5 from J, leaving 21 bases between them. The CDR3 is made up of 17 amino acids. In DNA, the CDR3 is TGTGCCAGCAGCTTGGGAACAGGAGGGAGACGAGCGCACGAGCAGTACTTC. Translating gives CASSLGTGGRRAHEQYF.

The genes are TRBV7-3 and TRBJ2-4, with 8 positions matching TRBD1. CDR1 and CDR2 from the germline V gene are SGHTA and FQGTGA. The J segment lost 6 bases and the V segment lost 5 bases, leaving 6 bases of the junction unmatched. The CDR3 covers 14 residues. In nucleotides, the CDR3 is TGTGCCAGCAGCCCAACAGGGGGAGCAAACATTCAGTACTTC. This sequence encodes CASSPTGGANIQYF.

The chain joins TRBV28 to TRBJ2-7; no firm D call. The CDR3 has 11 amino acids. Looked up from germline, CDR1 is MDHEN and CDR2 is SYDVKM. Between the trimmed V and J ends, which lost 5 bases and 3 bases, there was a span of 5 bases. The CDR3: CASSQNYEQYF. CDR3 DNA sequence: TGTGCCAGCAGTCAGAACTACGAGCAGTACTTC.

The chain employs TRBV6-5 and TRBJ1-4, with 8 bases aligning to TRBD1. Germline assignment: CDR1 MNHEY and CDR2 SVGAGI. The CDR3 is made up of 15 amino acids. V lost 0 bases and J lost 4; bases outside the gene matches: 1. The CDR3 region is CASSYSDRGNEKLFF. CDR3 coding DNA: TGTGCCAGCAGTTACTCTGACAGGGGTAATGAAAAACTGTTTTTT.

CDR3 sequence: CASSIVLAGYNEQFF. In DNA, the CDR3 is TGTGCCAGTAGTATAGTTCTAGCGGGGTACAATGAGCAGTTCTTC. The chain has TRBV19 and TRBJ2-1, with 9 bases aligning to TRBD2. This CDR3 spans 15 amino acids. V shed 1 base, J shed 4 bases, and the junction held 2 bases outside the gene matches. Germline CDR1 reads LNHDA; CDR2 reads SQIVND (reference sequence). The variable domain in full, completed from reference TRBV19 and TRBJ2-1, reads DGGITQSPKYLFRKEGQNVTLSCEQNLNHDAMYWYRQDPGQGLRLIYYSQIVNDFQKGDIAEGYSVSREKKESFPLTVTSAQKNPTAFYLCASSIVLAGYNEQFFGPGTRLTVL.